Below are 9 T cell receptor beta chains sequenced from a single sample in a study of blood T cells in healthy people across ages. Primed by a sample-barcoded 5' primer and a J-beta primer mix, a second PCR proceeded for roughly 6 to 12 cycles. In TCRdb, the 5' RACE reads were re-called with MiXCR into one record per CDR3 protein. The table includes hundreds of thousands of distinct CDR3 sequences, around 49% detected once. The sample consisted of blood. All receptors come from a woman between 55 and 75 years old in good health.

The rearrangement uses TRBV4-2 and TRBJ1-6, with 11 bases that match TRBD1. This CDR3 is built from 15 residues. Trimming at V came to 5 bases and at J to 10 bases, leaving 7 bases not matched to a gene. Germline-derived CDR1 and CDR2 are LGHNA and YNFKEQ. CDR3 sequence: CASSSGQGAGSPLHF. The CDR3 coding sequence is TGTGCCAGCAGCTCTGGACAGGGGGCAGGCTCACCCCTCCACTTT.

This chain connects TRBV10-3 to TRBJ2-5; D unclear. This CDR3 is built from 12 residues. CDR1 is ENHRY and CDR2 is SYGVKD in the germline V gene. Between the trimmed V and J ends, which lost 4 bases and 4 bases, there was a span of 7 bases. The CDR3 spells CAISVNGETQYF. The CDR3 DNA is TGTGCCATCAGTGTTAACGGAGAGACCCAGTACTTC.

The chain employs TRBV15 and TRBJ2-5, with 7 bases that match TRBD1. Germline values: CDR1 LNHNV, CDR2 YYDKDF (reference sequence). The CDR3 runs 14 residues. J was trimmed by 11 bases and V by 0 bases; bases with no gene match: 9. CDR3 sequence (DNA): TGTGCCACCAGCAGAGATACAGGGGCCAATGATCAGTACTTC. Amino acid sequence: CATSRDTGANDQYF.

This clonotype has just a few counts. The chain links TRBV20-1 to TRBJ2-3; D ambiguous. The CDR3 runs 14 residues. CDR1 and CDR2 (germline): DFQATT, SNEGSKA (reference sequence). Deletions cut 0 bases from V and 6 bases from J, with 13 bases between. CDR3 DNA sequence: TGCAGTGCTAGAGATCAGGATCCTGTGGATACGCAGTATTTT. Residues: CSARDQDPVDTQYF.

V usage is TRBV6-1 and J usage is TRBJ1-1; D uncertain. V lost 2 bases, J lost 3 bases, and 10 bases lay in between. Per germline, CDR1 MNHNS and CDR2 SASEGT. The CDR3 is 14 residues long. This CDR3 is CASSEPRRDTEAFF. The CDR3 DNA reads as TGTGCCAGCAGTGAACCCCGGAGAGACACTGAAGCTTTCTTT.

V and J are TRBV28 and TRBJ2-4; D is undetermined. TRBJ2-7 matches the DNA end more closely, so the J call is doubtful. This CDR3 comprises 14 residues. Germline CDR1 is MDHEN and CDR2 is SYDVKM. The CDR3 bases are TGTGCCAGCAGTTTTGTTGACAATCGCTACGAGCAGTACTTC. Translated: CASSFVDNRYEQYF.

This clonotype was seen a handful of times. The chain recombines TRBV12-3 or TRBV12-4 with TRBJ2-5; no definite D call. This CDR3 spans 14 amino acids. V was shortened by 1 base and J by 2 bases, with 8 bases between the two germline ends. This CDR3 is CASSLVGIQETQYF. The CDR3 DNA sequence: TGTGCCAGCAGTTTAGTCGGAATACAAGAGACCCAGTACTTC.

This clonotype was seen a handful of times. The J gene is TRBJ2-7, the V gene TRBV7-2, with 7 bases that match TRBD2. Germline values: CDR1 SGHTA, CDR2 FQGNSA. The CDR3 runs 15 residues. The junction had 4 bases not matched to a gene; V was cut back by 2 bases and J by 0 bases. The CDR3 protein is CASSLTSASSYEQYF. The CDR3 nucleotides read TGTGCCAGCAGCTTAACTAGCGCTAGCTCCTACGAGCAGTACTTC.

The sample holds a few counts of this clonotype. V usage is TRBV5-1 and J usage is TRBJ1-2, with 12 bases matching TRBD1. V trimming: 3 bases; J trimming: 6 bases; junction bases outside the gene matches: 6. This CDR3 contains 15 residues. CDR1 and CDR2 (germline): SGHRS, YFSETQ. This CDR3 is CASSSGTGGPHGYTF. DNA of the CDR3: TGCGCCAGCAGCTCCGGGACAGGGGGCCCTCATGGCTACACCTTC.